This T cell receptor beta chain was documented in a study of shared T cell receptors in the human thymus. Trimming removed 4 bases at V and 10 bases at J, with 11 bases between. The CDR3 has 11 residues. Germline V CDR1 and CDR2: SNHLY, FYNNEI. Measured with immunoSEQ multiplex PCR; TCRdb has only the in-frame clones, and not every one. The table has about 730,000 clones, over 75% seen once. This sample was also put to use in a study of human thymus T cells. That source reports: Resections obtained during corrective heart surgery supplied the thymus tissue. V and J gene usage appeared biased in thymic and blood repertoires. Related research found strongly overlapping thymic repertoires in unrelated individuals.

The sample comprised thymocytes. The TCR originated in a girl under three years old with a congenital heart defect. The V gene is TRBV2, the J gene TRBJ2-7; D perhaps matches TRBD1 (6 bases). The CDR3 loop is CASSAEQGQYF. The CDR3 nucleotides are TGTGCCAGCAGTGCGGAACAGGGACAGTACTTC.